Included here is one T cell receptor beta chain sequence, with context. This clone occurred once. The antigen it recognizes is unknown. No base-level quality is on record; no much larger clone is a single base apart. Taken from cysteine to phenylalanine, the CDR3 has 16 residues. Left in the record is the CDR3 DNA by itself, 48 bases read in frame from the first base. CDR1 and CDR2 were assigned from the germline V gene as SGHVS and FNYEAQ. The V end loses 4 bases and the J end loses 2 bases, and a stretch of 16 bases separates them. This record belongs to a study of cytomegalovirus exposure and HLA in healthy donors (dated by TCRdb to 2016 to 2017). As for the study more broadly: According to an earlier analysis of 450 to 650 of the donors, 150 million to 200 million T cells yielded 117 million unique TCR beta sequences and about 300 Gb of sequence data. An early release covering roughly 640 HLA-typed donors comprised 250 to 350 gigabases of sequencing data and some 79 million unique TCR sequences. Donor age, sex, ethnicity and CMV serostatus were compiled together with the repertoire data. The later analysis used no new phenotypic data to find candidate immune exposures, relying instead on TCR beta sequences and their occurrence across donors. Every discovery cohort repertoire had been produced on one sequencing platform. An earlier analysis of some 600 of the donors applied high-throughput TCR beta sequencing to assess whether each TCR beta V gene segment acted as functional or pseudogenic. Both class I and class II loci were covered by HLA typing, at four-digit resolution. Among some 410 genotyped donors of the cohort, an average of around 240,000 unique TCR beta nucleotide sequences were sequenced per donor, roughly 20% of them non-productive. The study used immunosequencing to profile the T cell repertoires of 600 to 850 subjects and linked those repertoires to cytomegalovirus serostatus. A later analysis re-analyzed previously published TCR beta repertoires from approximately 700 donors and added high-resolution HLA genotyping to study TCR occurrence patterns. Genome-wide SNP genotypes for about three fifths of the roughly 670 donors were used in a later genetic analysis, which treated that subset as a discovery cohort. Of the 398 genotyped donors, over 80% were placed in the genetic ancestry cluster associated with self-reported Caucasian donors. The number of typed donors differed by locus: 629-630 for A, B, C, DRB1 and DQB1; approximately 520 for DQA1; about 600 for DPA1; and approximately 450 for DPB1. The study combined high-throughput TCR immunosequencing, statistical association of individual TCRs with disease status, and machine learning to predict cytomegalovirus infection status. Roughly 5 DR-DQ haplotypes were treated as single units for association and clustering because of strong linkage in the cohort. The study was designed to test whether signatures of past pathogen exposure could be identified by cataloging public T cell receptors. Besides the first cohort of 666 subjects, a separate validation cohort made up of 120 or so different subjects was used.

Study-level results and caveats: In a later analysis, several top co-occurrence clusters were reported to appear linked to parvovirus B19, influenza, CMV and Epstein-Barr virus. Three of the identified cytomegalovirus-associated TCR beta chains were confirmed in vitro to be specific for cytomegalovirus antigens. This cohort had only TCR beta chains sequenced, and the lack of alpha or paired-chain data limited which features could be detected. Linkage disequilibrium might explain the correlated functional status among segregating V segments, but an unknown experimental factor could not be ruled out. In an earlier analysis of approximately 590 of the donors, most TCR beta V segments were observed in productive rearrangements about 90% or about 30% of the time, broadly matching IMGT annotations. Immune exposure information for the cohort was limited to CMV serostatus. The sequencing pipeline was judged likely to have produced a cluster of highly shared sequence variants as a technical artifact. Over 15 rarely observed V segments, including chromosome 9 orphons, were excluded from the earlier analysis of approximately 500 of the donors because counts were too low. Because some donors lacked HLA typing at each locus, the association tests relied only on the typed subset. When HLA alleles, especially DR and DQ, strongly co-occurred, attributing TCR associations to individual alleles was difficult. In a later analysis, TCR association rates were found to vary across HLA loci, with the most associated TCRs seen for DRB1 alleles and the fewest for HLA-C alleles. It was suggested by the authors that the approach could potentially be generalized to other disease states and immunological phenotypes. In a later analysis, over 15,000 TCR beta sequences were associated with specific HLA alleles at a false discovery rate of 0.05. Sequencing depth was assumed to be roughly uniform across donors in the presence/absence analyses, though that assumption may not hold. V-gene and J-gene trimming of TCR beta chains was associated with a missense DCLRE1C variant in a later genetic analysis, and the association was replicated in an independent cohort. According to a later genetic analysis, donors in an Asian-associated ancestry cluster had fewer N-insertions in productive TCRs than the roughly 670-donor mean. The classifier was reported to diagnose cytomegalovirus status with high specificity and sensitivity in both the original and validation cohorts. The study gave a list of under 200 TCR beta chains associated with cytomegalovirus. Most TCR sequences were observed very rarely across donors, whereas some public TCRs were present in many individuals. Most CMV-associated TCR beta chains appeared to be HLA-restricted in a later analysis, and the HLA associations seemed to be driven largely by CMV exposure. Some IMGT-functional V segments, including TRBV6-2 and TRBV6-3, could not be told apart with the 87-base-pair reads, so those segments were excluded. In a later analysis, HLA-associated TCR beta chains showed more clonal expansion and lower generation probabilities than non-associated chains that were equally common. A further reported finding was that TCR beta sequences accurately predicted the HLA-A and HLA-B alleles for most subjects in the first cohort.

The cohort was made up of approximately 670 healthy bone marrow donors. At the time of sampling, all cohort members were nominally healthy, though unrecorded immune exposures were likely present. The donor tested CMV seronegative, placing the donor among the 350 to 400 seronegative members of the cohort. A peripheral blood sample was collected from each donor, and TCR beta sequencing was performed on peripheral blood mononuclear cells. The Qiagen DNeasy Blood Extraction Kit was used to extract genomic DNA from the blood cell samples. The library was produced with the immunoSEQ multiplex PCR assay. For the multiplex PCR, a mixture combining 60 forward primers for TCR Vbeta segments and 13 reverse primers for TCR Jbeta segments was used. The CDR3 region of rearranged TCR beta genes was amplified from genomic DNA with a multiplex PCR assay. The amplified TCR beta libraries were sequenced on the Illumina HiSeq System as 87-base-pair reads. The study's processing was this. In a later analysis, tens of millions of unique TCR beta chains were counted across the 690 or so repertoires, and roughly 11 million of these chains were shared by at least two donors. A nearest-neighbor algorithm error-corrected the raw reads and collapsed the reads into unique sequences, merging closely related sequences to remove PCR and sequencing errors. CDR3 sequences were aligned to IMGT reference sequences to assign V, D and J gene segments. For a sequence to be retained, at least a six-nucleotide match to both a V gene segment and a J gene segment was required. A rearrangement counted as productive if the CDR3 had no stop codons and remained in frame with V and J, and every other rearrangement counted as non-productive. Following IMGT convention, CDR3 was defined as the stretch from the second conserved V-encoded cysteine to the conserved J-encoded phenylalanine. Sequences without an unambiguous match to a single V gene segment were excluded from the earlier analysis of about 640 of the donors. An earlier analysis of a few hundred of the donors classified V segments as functional when productive rearrangements were above 56.7% and as segregating when the standard deviation between donors was above 5%. A statistical classification framework was built for diagnosing cytomegalovirus status from the catalog of TCR beta chain sequences. A later analysis assigned V and J genes by comparing TCR nucleotide sequences with IMGT/GENE-DB human TR gene sequences. Using the TCRdist pipeline, a later analysis assigned CDR3 sequences along with most-parsimonious VDJ recombination scenarios. In a later analysis, each TCR beta chain was defined by its CDR3 amino acid sequence together with its V-gene family, and reads lacking a unique V-gene family were excluded. To address suspected cross-contamination and a sequencing artifact, a later analysis removed under 600 highly shared, low-generation-probability nucleotide sequences. In a later analysis, a clonal expansion index was calculated for each public chain from normalized within-repertoire ranks of inferred template counts. Generation probabilities in a later analysis came from a VDJ recombination model fitted to out-of-frame rearrangements, and those results were checked against IGoR. Hypergeometric tests were used in a later analysis to score TCR-TCR, TCR-HLA and TCR-CMV co-occurrence, with a repertoire-size bias correction applied to the TCR pairs. A later analysis estimated false discovery rates by permuting HLA or CMV assignments 20 times. In a later analysis, co-occurring TCRs were grouped using DBSCAN, and TCRdist sequence similarity was added for clustering within HLA-allele-positive subsets. Co-occurrence clustering excluded repertoires with fewer than 30,000 or more than 120,000 public chains, plus five with anomalous nucleotide sharing. TCRdb took this table from immuneACCESS and kept in-frame rearrangements with V and J called. Such tables lack part of the clones; where checked against another copy, unresolved V genes explain under half of the gap, and the rest is unexplained. Clone size and the V and J calls come from that table; the DNA yielded D and trimming. This sample lists about 120,000 clones; more than 60% were detected once. 4.1% of the sample belongs to the ten largest clones.

This TCR was recovered from a middle-aged woman in good health and CMV-seronegative. The source material was PBMCs. Recombination connected TRBV7-6 to TRBJ2-3, with no reliable assignment of the D segment. The bases are TGTGCCAGCAGCTCGCATGCGGTCTCCCTCACAGATACGCAGTATTTT. It codes for CASSSHAVSLTDTQYF.